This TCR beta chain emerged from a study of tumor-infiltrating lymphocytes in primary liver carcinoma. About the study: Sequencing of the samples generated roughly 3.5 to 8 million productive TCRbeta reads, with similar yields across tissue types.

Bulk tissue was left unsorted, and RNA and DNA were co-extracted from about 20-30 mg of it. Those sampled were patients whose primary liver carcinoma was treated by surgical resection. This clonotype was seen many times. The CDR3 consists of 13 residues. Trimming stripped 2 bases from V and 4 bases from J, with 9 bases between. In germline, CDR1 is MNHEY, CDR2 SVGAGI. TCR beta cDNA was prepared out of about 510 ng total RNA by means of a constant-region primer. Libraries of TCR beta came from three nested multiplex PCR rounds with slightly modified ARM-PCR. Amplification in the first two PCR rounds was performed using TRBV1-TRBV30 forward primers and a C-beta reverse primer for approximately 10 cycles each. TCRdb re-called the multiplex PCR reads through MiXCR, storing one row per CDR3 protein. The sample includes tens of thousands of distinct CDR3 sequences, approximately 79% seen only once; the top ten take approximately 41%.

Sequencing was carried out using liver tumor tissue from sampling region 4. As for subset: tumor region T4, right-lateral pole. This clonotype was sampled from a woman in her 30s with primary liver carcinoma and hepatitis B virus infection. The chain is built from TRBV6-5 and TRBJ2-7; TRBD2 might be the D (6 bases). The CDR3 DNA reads TGTGCCAGCAGTTACGAGGAGGGGTACGAGCAGTACTTC. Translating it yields CASSYEEGYEQYF.